Below, 27 T cell receptor beta chains from the same sample are listed, as sequenced in a study of blood T cell repertoires in COVID-19. Data came from immunoSEQ multiplex PCR; TCRdb stores just in-frame clones and leaves some out. Here the sample spans tens of thousands of clones, approximately 85% being singletons. What was sequenced was peripheral blood. These receptors were collected from a human donor in a cohort sampled during active COVID-19.

DNA for the CDR3: TGTGCCAGTAAGATAGGGACAGGGCTGTATAGTGAAGCTTTCTTT. It is translated as CASKIGTGLYSEAFF. J is TRBJ1-1 and V is TRBV19, with 9 bases identical to TRBD1. This CDR3 is built from 15 residues. The V and J ends lost 7 bases and 7 bases, in that order; junction bases with no gene match: 13. The germline gives CDR1 LNHDA, CDR2 SQIVND (reference sequence).

The V and J genes are TRBV12-3 or TRBV12-4 and TRBJ1-5; the D is unclear. The V end lost 2 bases, the J end lost 1 base, and 3 bases lay between the germline ends. CDR3 size: 13 residues. The CDR3 spells CASSLQSNQPQHF. DNA of the CDR3: TGTGCCAGCAGTTTACAGAGCAATCAGCCCCAGCATTTT.

This clone was recorded only once. The chain recombines TRBV11-2 with TRBJ2-7; 8 bases are a match to TRBD1. J lost 4 bases, V lost 6 bases, and 8 bases had no gene match. The CDR3 spans 14 residues. Looked up from germline, CDR1 is SGHAT and CDR2 is FQNNGV. The CDR3 here is CASSGQGEGYEQYF. DNA for the CDR3: TGTGCCAGCAGTGGACAGGGCGAGGGGTACGAGCAGTACTTC.

V and J are TRBV6-5 and TRBJ1-6; weak D call: TRBD1 (5 bases). The germline V and J ends were trimmed by 6 bases and 13 bases, with 13 bases remaining between them. CDR1 is MNHEY and CDR2 is SVGAGI in the germline V gene. There are 12 residues in the CDR3. The CDR3 is CASSATGSPLHF. CDR3 DNA sequence: TGTGCCAGCAGCGCTACAGGATCCCCCCTCCACTTT.

This clone was seen a handful of times. The chain joins TRBV5-6 to TRBJ1-6, with 9 bases matching TRBD1. The CDR3 has 17 residues. V was pared by 1 base and J by 7 bases, with 9 bases of the junction left unmatched. Germline-derived CDR1 and CDR2 are SGHDT and YYEEEE. In DNA, the CDR3 is TGTGCCAGCAGCTTGAAGCCGGGACAGGGCTTCAATTCACCCCTCCACTTT. Protein: CASSLKPGQGFNSPLHF.

The chain joins TRBV5-1 to TRBJ2-7; D is unresolved. With 4 bases removed from V and 6 bases from J, the gap between germline ends came to 11 bases. The germline gives CDR1 SGHRS, CDR2 YFSETQ. There are 12 residues in the CDR3. The CDR3 bases are TGCGCCAGCAGCATGACATTGGGCGAGCAGTACTTC. The encoded protein is CASSMTLGEQYF.

Note on this clone: Germline is not matched at one junction end, which may reflect a read error. The chain combines TRBV7-7 with TRBJ2-1, with D unresolved. Germline CDR1 is SSHAT and CDR2 is FNYEAQ (reference sequence). This CDR3 has 15 residues. The CDR3 is CASSLGSVSYNEQFF. The DNA of the CDR3 is TGTGCTAGCAGCTTAGGGTCAGTCTCCTACAATGAGCAGTTCTTC. Full variable domain (rest looked up from reference TRBV7-7 and TRBJ2-1): GAGVSQSPRYKVTKRGQDVTLRCDPISSHATLYWYQQALGQGPEFLTYFNYEAQPDKSGLPSDRFSAERPEGSISTLTIQRTEQRDSAMYRCASSLGSVSYNEQFFGPGTRLTVL.

This sequence joins TRBV5-1 and TRBJ2-3; 9 positions match TRBD2. J lost 5 bases, V lost 3 bases, and 13 bases had no gene match. Germline CDR1 is SGHRS and CDR2 is YFSETQ. The length of the CDR3 is 17 residues. CDR3 coding DNA: TGCGCCAGCAGCTGGCCCCTCTCTAGCGGGGAGGGAGATACGCAGTATTTT. Its translation is CASSWPLSSGEGDTQYF.

The chain couples TRBV7-6 to TRBJ2-5; perhaps TRBD2 as D (6 bases). The V gene lost 1 base and the J gene lost 5 bases, with 8 bases spanning the gap. This CDR3 contains 13 residues. CDR1 is SGHVS and CDR2 is FNYEAQ in the germline V gene. The CDR3 is CASSLGGRETQYF. The CDR3 DNA sequence: TGTGCCAGCAGCTTAGGAGGGAGGGAGACCCAGTACTTC.

This clone was recorded once. This chain links TRBV4-1 with TRBJ1-2; 7 positions agree with TRBD1. Trimming took 0 bases from V and 4 from J; bases not matched to a gene: 5. The CDR3 is 15 amino acids. Germline CDR1 and CDR2: MGHRA and YSYEKL. The CDR3 loop reads CASSQDQGVIYGYTF. Written as DNA, the CDR3 is TGCGCCAGCAGCCAAGATCAGGGGGTAATCTATGGCTACACCTTC.

The chain employs TRBV6-2 or TRBV6-3 and TRBJ2-7; possible D gene TRBD1, 5 bases. The CDR3 is 15 residues long. The ends were cut back, 2 bases at V and 0 bases at J, with 11 bases in the middle. The V gene's germline CDR1 is MNHEY and CDR2 SVGEGT. As DNA, the CDR3 is TGTGCCAGCAGTTACGCAGGGCGAGCCTCCTACGAGCAGTACTTC. Encoded protein: CASSYAGRASYEQYF.

The chain couples TRBV28 to TRBJ1-4; 9 bases fit TRBD1. The CDR3 is 15 residues long. Losses at the gene ends were 8 bases for V and 3 bases for J; bases not matched to a gene: 7. CDR1 and CDR2 from the germline V gene are MDHEN and SYDVKM. The CDR3 nucleotides read TGTGCCAGCGGACAGGGGACGGTATCTAATGAAAAACTGTTTTTT. Amino acid sequence: CASGQGTVSNEKLFF.

The chain recombines TRBV27 with TRBJ2-1; 7 nucleotides agree with TRBD2. The trim removed 7 bases at V and 2 bases at J, leaving 8 bases unmatched. The CDR3 loop spans 15 amino acids. The germline CDR1 and CDR2 sequences are MNHEY and SMNVEV (reference sequence). The CDR3 sequence is CASTVRLATYNEQFF. CDR3 sequence (DNA): TGTGCCAGCACAGTACGACTAGCTACCTACAATGAGCAGTTCTTC.

This chain uses TRBV25-1 with TRBJ2-7; D is uncertain. The germline V and J ends were trimmed by 4 bases and 3 bases, with 13 bases remaining between them. The CDR3 is 14 residues long. In germline, CDR1 is MGHDK, CDR2 SYGVNS. DNA of the CDR3: TGTGCCAGCAGTGTAGGCGGTCCGGTCTACGAGCAGTACTTC. Its protein product is CASSVGGPVYEQYF.

The chain carries TRBV11-2 and TRBJ2-1; TRBD2 matches at 11 bases. This CDR3 is 14 amino acids long. J lost 9 bases, V lost 5 bases, and 6 bases had no gene match. Germline values: CDR1 SGHAT, CDR2 FQNNGV. The CDR3 loop reads CASSATSGVTEQFF. The CDR3 DNA reads as TGTGCCAGCAGCGCGACTAGCGGGGTTACTGAGCAGTTCTTC.

V gene TRBV7-2 combines with J gene TRBJ2-5; 12 bases fit TRBD2. Trimming took 8 bases from V and 2 from J; bases not matched to a gene: 15. CDR1 is SGHTA, CDR2 FQGNSA, per germline. This CDR3 spans 18 amino acids. This CDR3 reads CASGTLTSGGRGQETQYF. CDR3 nucleotides: TGTGCCAGCGGGACCCTAACTAGCGGGGGGCGAGGTCAAGAGACCCAGTACTTC. Full variable domain (outside the CDR3, taken from reference TRBV7-2 and TRBJ2-5): GAGVSQSPSNKVTEKGKDVELRCDPISGHTALYWYRQSLGQGLEFLIYFQGNSAPDKSGLPSDRFSAERTGGSVSTLTIQRTQQEDSAVYLCASGTLTSGGRGQETQYFGPGTRLLVL.

CDR3 amino acids: CASSRLAGQRAYEQYF. Written as DNA, the CDR3 is TGTGCCAGCAGTCGCCTCGCAGGGCAAAGGGCCTACGAGCAGTACTTC. This chain connects TRBV28 to TRBJ2-7, with D possibly being TRBD1 (5 bases). Trimming shortened V by 5 bases and J by 2 bases, and 19 bases separated the two germline ends. CDR1 and CDR2 (germline): MDHEN, SYDVKM. The CDR3 length is 16 residues.

This clone was seen only a few times. The chain couples TRBV7-2 to TRBJ1-2, with D possibly matching TRBD1 (6 bases). The V end lost 5 bases, the J end lost 8 bases, and 15 bases lay between the germline ends. In germline, CDR1 is SGHTA, CDR2 FQGNSA. This CDR3 region has 13 residues. The CDR3 sequence: CASSRDNLGGYTF. In DNA form, the CDR3 reads TGTGCCAGCAGCCGGGACAACCTAGGGGGCTACACCTTC.

The chain recombines TRBV9 with TRBJ2-1, with 7 bases fitting TRBD2. Germline V gene data show CDR1 as SGDLS and CDR2 as YYNGEE. V gave up 2 bases and J gave up 2 bases; unmatched junction bases: 4. The CDR3 has 15 amino acids. The CDR3 loop is CASSVLAETYNEQFF. CDR3 nucleotide sequence: TGTGCCAGCAGCGTCCTAGCGGAAACCTACAATGAGCAGTTCTTC.

The rearrangement uses TRBV11-2 and TRBJ2-1, with 9 bases identical to TRBD1. V trimming: 0 bases; J trimming: 9 bases; junction bases outside the gene matches: 12. The CDR3 is 17 residues long. Germline V gene sequence: CDR1 SGHAT, CDR2 FQNNGV. The CDR3 loop is CASSLDRTGEGWSEQFF. The CDR3 DNA is TGTGCCAGCAGCTTAGATAGGACAGGGGAGGGATGGAGTGAGCAGTTCTTC.

The chain carries TRBV5-1 and TRBJ2-2, with TRBD2 matching over 8 bases. Germline CDR1 SGHRS, CDR2 YFSETQ. V shed 4 bases and J 7 bases; nucleotides not matched to a gene: 30. CDR3 length: 22 amino acids. CDR3 protein: CASSARFVRRGAHRKGGGELFF. As DNA, the CDR3 is TGCGCCAGCAGCGCACGATTTGTTCGGCGGGGGGCCCACCGAAAGGGGGGCGGGGAGCTGTTTTTT.

The chain recombines TRBV28 with TRBJ2-7; D perhaps matches TRBD1 (6 bases). Germline V CDR1 and CDR2: MDHEN, SYDVKM. The germline V and J ends were trimmed by 3 bases and 1 base, with 13 bases remaining between them. The CDR3 has 15 residues. This CDR3 reads CASSLAPGASYEQYF. CDR3 nucleotides: TGTGCCAGCAGTTTGGCCCCAGGGGCGTCCTACGAGCAGTACTTC.

V gene TRBV19 combines with J gene TRBJ1-3; D call uncertain. This CDR3 contains 14 residues. In germline, CDR1 is LNHDA, CDR2 SQIVND (reference sequence). The V end lost 7 bases, the J end lost 0 bases, and 10 bases lay between the germline ends. The CDR3 DNA sequence: TGTGCCAGTACAGAACTAAGCTCTGGAAACACCATATATTTT. Translated, it gives CASTELSSGNTIYF.

The rearrangement links TRBV7-9 to TRBJ2-7, with D possibly TRBD1 on 6 matching bases. The CDR3 has 15 amino acids. The germline V gene encodes CDR1 SEHNR and CDR2 FQNEAQ (reference sequence). V lost 5 bases, J lost 2 bases, and 16 bases lay in between. The CDR3 loop reads CASSKNRDPTYEQYF. DNA of the CDR3: TGTGCCAGCAGCAAGAACAGGGACCCTACCTACGAGCAGTACTTC.

This clone was counted a single time. Relative to the germline gene, one junction end is altered; a read error may explain this. The chain recombines TRBV28 with TRBJ1-2; 9 positions match TRBD1. Germline-derived CDR1 and CDR2 are MDHEN and SYDVKM. This CDR3 region has 15 residues. DNA for the CDR3: TGTGCCAGCAGTTTACCCTCCCCTCCGATCCGGGACAGGGCCTTC. It encodes CASSLPSPPIRDRAF.

This chain uses TRBV7-3 with TRBJ1-1; 11 nucleotides line up with TRBD1. CDR1 SGHTA and CDR2 FQGTGA come from the germline V gene. V lost 0 bases to trimming and J lost 9 bases; unmatched junction nucleotides: 9. The CDR3 consists of 16 residues. This CDR3 reads CASSLTAERTGGKAFF. The CDR3 region has the DNA TGTGCCAGCAGCTTAACGGCCGAACGGACAGGGGGCAAAGCTTTCTTT.

Ten or more counts support this clone. V and J are TRBV28 and TRBJ1-1, with D possibly matching TRBD1 (5 bases). The CDR3 is 14 residues long. V shed 8 bases and J shed 4 bases, with 17 bases lying between them. CDR1 and CDR2 (germline): MDHEN, SYDVKM. The CDR3, as DNA: TGTGCCAGCGGATTCCGGGGCGGGGGCACTGAAGCTTTCTTT. Its protein is CASGFRGGGTEAFF.